Following are 19 T cell receptor beta chains from one sample sequenced in a study of CD8+ T cells in alopecia areata. A panel of CD4, CD8alpha, NKG2D, NKG2ACE and other markers served to sort pooled cutaneous lymph node cells. The authors extracted RNA and reverse transcribed it into cDNA as the sequencing template. The method was immunoSEQ multiplex PCR; TCRdb's version includes in-frame clones alone and lacks a portion of them. The table lists over 250,000 clones, with no singletons. Sequencing input: CD4+ T cells sorted from a lymph node. These receptors were obtained from a C3H/HeJ mouse with alopecia areata. For the strain, the MHC haplotype given is H2-k.

On this clone: The germline and genes are mouse ones. The read ends 4 residues before the CDR3 terminus; that terminus is restored from the germline J gene. This chain links TRBV19 with TRBJ2-7, with 11 bases lining up with TRBD2. The CDR3 is made up of 15 amino acids. V lost 5 bases to trimming and J lost 0 bases; unmatched junction nucleotides: 4. Per the germline V gene, CDR1 is FNHDT and CDR2 is SITEND (reference sequence). CDR3 bases read: TGTGCCAGCAGATCGACTGGGGGGGGCTCCTAT. Translating gives CASRSTGGGSY. The full CDR3 reads CASRSTGGGSYEQYF.

A word on this clone: Mouse germline and gene names are used. Coverage ceases 4 residues before the CDR3 finishes, and the germline J gene fills in the end. The rearrangement uses TRBV13-2 and TRBJ1-2; maybe TRBD1 (6 bases). CDR3 size: 13 residues. Germline V CDR1 and CDR2: NNHNN, SYGAGS (reference sequence). Trimming pared 6 bases from V and 0 bases from J, leaving 9 bases between. Partial CDR3 DNA: TGTGCCAGCGCCGGGACAACAAACTCC. This encodes CASAGTTNS. The full-length CDR3 reads as CASAGTTNSDYTF.

In this sample, this clone turned up a few times. Germline and genes here are mouse. Read data end 4 residues before the CDR3 end; the end is taken from the germline J gene. The same CDR3 can be traced to other DNA sequences in this sample. The chain combines TRBV13-2 with TRBJ2-5, with 9 bases aligning to TRBD2. Germline values: CDR1 NNHNN, CDR2 SYGAGS (reference sequence). This CDR3 has 14 amino acids. The CDR3 spells CASGDVGGQDTQYF. The sequenced part of the CDR3 DNA is TGTGCCAGCGGTGATGTGGGGGGGCAGGAC.

For this clone: The gene symbols are mouse symbols. The read comes to an end 4 residues before the CDR3 does, leaving the germline J gene to fill in the end. The chain employs TRBV19 and TRBJ2-1; 8 nucleotides line up with TRBD1. Germline CDR1 FNHDT, CDR2 SITEND (reference sequence). V shed 4 bases, J shed 3 bases, and the junction held 3 bases outside the gene matches. The CDR3 extends over 14 amino acids. Incomplete CDR3 DNA: TGTGCCAGCAGTTCCAGGGGGCGCTATGCT. This codes for CASSSRGRYA. The CDR3, in full, reads CASSSRGRYAEQFF. Together with reference TRBV19 and TRBJ2-1, the CDR3 gives the full variable domain: GGIITQTPKFLIGQEGQKLTLKCQQNFNHDTMYWYRQDSGKGLRLIYYSITENDLQKGDLSEGYDASREKKSSFSLTVTSAQKNEMAVFLCASSSRGRYAEQFFGPGTRLTVL.

Turning to this clone: The gene names here belong to mouse. The read halts 4 residues ahead of the CDR3 end, with the missing end drawn from the germline J gene. Within the sample, other DNA sequences also encode this same CDR3. This chain links TRBV1 with TRBJ2-5; 8 bases are a match to TRBD2. The CDR3 contains 13 residues. The V and J ends lost 4 bases and 3 bases, in that order; junction bases with no gene match: 0. Germline CDR1 NSQYPW, CDR2 LRSPGD (reference sequence). Partial CDR3 DNA: TGCACCTGCAGTGGACTGGGGCAAGAC. It translates to CTCSGLGQD. The CDR3 as a whole reads CTCSGLGQDTQYF. The complete variable domain, with remaining parts taken from reference TRBV1 and TRBJ2-5, reads VTLLEQNPRWRLVPRGQAVNLRCILKNSQYPWMSWYQQDLQKQLQWLFTLRSPGDKEVKSLPGADYLATRVTDTELRLQVANMSQGRTLYCTCSGLGQDTQYFGPGTRLLVL.

About this clone itself: Any gene name here is a mouse gene name. The CDR3 extends 3 residues past the end of the read, so its final part is completed from the germline J gene. The gene calls are TRBV13-3 and TRBJ1-6, with D perhaps TRBD1 (6 bases). TRBJ1-6 belongs to the ORF category, with a function that is uncertain. The V gene lost 4 bases and the J gene lost 7 bases, with 12 bases spanning the gap. There are 14 residues in the CDR3. Germline-derived CDR1 and CDR2 are NNHDY and SYVADS. The DNA read from the CDR3 is TGTGCCAGCAGTCACAGGGTTCCCAATTCGCCC. Its protein is CASSHRVPNSP. The complete CDR3 reads CASSHRVPNSPLYF.

In regard to this clone: These gene names are mouse names. The CDR3 end lies 3 residues beyond the end of the read and is filled in from the germline J gene. The rearrangement joins TRBV4 to TRBJ1-6; TRBD1 agrees at 9 bases. TRBJ1-6 is reported as an ORF; its role is uncertain. The trim removed 6 bases at V and 5 bases at J, leaving 2 bases unmatched. The CDR3 is 14 residues long. Germline assignment: CDR1 LGHDT and CDR2 YNNKQL (reference sequence). Here the CDR3 reads CASRDRGDNSPLYF. The sequenced CDR3 bases are TGTGCCAGCAGGGACAGGGGAGATAATTCGCCC.

There are a few counts of this clone. Mouse names are used for the genes. The read comes to an end 4 residues before the CDR3 does, leaving the germline J gene to fill in the end. V and J are TRBV1 and TRBJ2-5; TRBD2 agrees at 9 bases. The CDR3 contains 13 residues. Germline assignment: CDR1 NSQYPW and CDR2 LRSPGD (reference sequence). CDR3 sequence reads: CTCSETGGDTQYF. The DNA read from the CDR3 is TGCACCTGCAGTGAGACTGGGGGAGAC.

In this sample, this clone turned up a few times. The listed genes are named as in mouse. Sequencing ends 4 residues short of the CDR3 end; the germline J gene provides the rest. The V gene is TRBV13-2, the J gene TRBJ2-3, with 9 bases lining up with TRBD2. V shed 1 base and J 3 bases; nucleotides not matched to a gene: 3. CDR1 is NNHNN, CDR2 SYGAGS, per germline (reference sequence). The CDR3 contains 15 residues. CDR3 DNA (partial): TGTGCCAGCGGTGATCGATGGGGGGGCGCAGAA. Translation gives CASGDRWGGAE. The complete CDR3 reads CASGDRWGGAETLYF.

Comments on this clone: The genes and germline here are from mouse. Read sequence stops 4 residues before the CDR3 end, and the germline J gene provides the missing end. The chain couples TRBV31 to TRBJ2-2; 7 positions agree with TRBD1. In germline, CDR1 is GKSSPN, CDR2 SITVG. CDR3 length: 15 residues. The V gene end was trimmed by 1 base and the J gene end by 0 bases; junction bases not matched to a gene: 2. The CDR3: CAWSPRGTNTGQLYF. The CDR3 DNA, read in part, is TGTGCCTGGAGTCCCAGGGGGACAAACACCGGG.

Turning to this clone: Genes and germline are mouse. The read falls 3 residues short of the CDR3 end, and the missing part is taken from the germline J gene. Different DNA sequences within this sample yield the same CDR3. The chain carries TRBV13-1 and TRBJ1-6; the D is unclear. TRBJ1-6 is flagged as an ORF with uncertain function. The CDR3 loop spans 13 amino acids. From germline, CDR1 is NSHNY and CDR2 SYGAGN. Trimming took off 0 bases at V and 7 bases at J, with 5 bases between the two ends. Partial CDR3 DNA: TGTGCCAGCAGTGATGCACAAAATTCGCCC. Translating it yields CASSDAQNSP. The whole CDR3 reads CASSDAQNSPLYF.

Note on this clone: Genes and germline are mouse. The read gets to within 4 residues of the CDR3 end, and the germline J gene fills in the rest. This rearrangement joins TRBV31 to TRBJ2-1, with TRBD2 matching 11 bases. With V trimmed by 1 base and J by 5 bases, 1 base remained unmatched. Per the germline V gene, CDR1 is GKSSPN and CDR2 is SITVG. The CDR3 contains 14 residues. The CDR3 sequence: CAWSPGLGDAEQFF. The DNA read from the CDR3 is TGTGCCTGGAGTCCGGGACTGGGGGATGCT.

Ten or more counts support this clone. Gene names are the mouse ones. The CDR3 region is CASSRIGTASYEQYF. The CDR3 DNA, read in part, is TGTGCTAGCAGTAGGATCGGGACAGCCTCCTAT. The J gene is TRBJ2-7, the V gene TRBV17; 7 positions agree with TRBD1. The read ends 4 residues early relative to the CDR3; the germline J gene fills the gap. V gave up 3 bases and J gave up 0 bases; unmatched junction bases: 5. Germline lookup yields CDR1 MNHDT and CDR2 YYDKIL. CDR3 length: 15 amino acids.

As regards this clone: Germline and genes: mouse. The CDR3 goes on 4 residues after the read ends, and that part is filled in from the germline J gene. The rearrangement joins TRBV1 to TRBJ1-2; no clear D gene. V lost 0 bases, J lost 1 base, and 12 bases lay in between. From germline, CDR1 is NSQYPW and CDR2 LRSPGD (reference sequence). This CDR3 has 16 amino acids. CDR3 protein: CTCSADLGLGNSDYTF. The sequenced part of the CDR3 DNA is TGCACCTGCAGTGCAGATCTGGGATTGGGAAACTCC.

This clone was detected a few times. All gene names here are mouse names. Other DNA sequences within the sample encode an identical CDR3. CDR3 sequence reads: CASGGQGNYAEQFF. The CDR3 bases that were read are TGTGCCAGCGGTGGCCAGGGTAACTATGCT. The V and J genes are TRBV13-2 and TRBJ2-1; a weak D match, TRBD1 (5 bases). The read terminates 4 residues ahead of where the CDR3 ends, so the germline J gene completes it. The CDR3 has 14 residues. Germline V gene data show CDR1 as NNHNN and CDR2 as SYGAGS (reference sequence). Trimming took off 3 bases at V and 0 bases at J, with 7 bases between the two ends.

This clone was observed a few times. Mouse gene names and germline throughout. Read coverage stops 4 residues before the CDR3 terminus; the germline J gene supplies the remainder. The chain is built from TRBV17 and TRBJ1-1; D is ambiguous. The CDR3 is 14 residues long. Trimming stripped 2 bases from V and 0 bases from J, with 7 bases between. Germline CDR1 MNHDT, CDR2 YYDKIL. CDR3 in amino acids: CASSRQQANTEVFF. CDR3 DNA (partial): TGTGCTAGCAGTAGACAACAAGCAAACACA.

Regarding this clone: Mouse germline and gene names are used. The read gets to within 4 residues of the CDR3 end, and the germline J gene fills in the rest. The gene calls are TRBV13-2 and TRBJ2-5; perhaps TRBD1 as D (5 bases). CDR1 is NNHNN, CDR2 SYGAGS, per germline (reference sequence). The CDR3 sequence is 11 residues long. The part of the CDR3 DNA that was read is TGTGCCAGCGGGAACAGGGAC. Its protein is CASGNRD. The full CDR3 sequence reads CASGNRDTQYF.

On this clone: Germline and genes: mouse. This CDR3 is also generated by other DNA sequences in the sample. CDR3: CASSPDWGAQDTQYF. CDR3 bases read: TGTGCCAGCAGTCCGGACTGGGGCGCCCAAGAC. The chain has TRBV13-1 and TRBJ2-5, with 9 positions matching TRBD2. Coverage ceases 4 residues before the CDR3 finishes, and the germline J gene fills in the end. With V trimmed by 4 bases and J by 2 bases, 5 bases remained unmatched. The CDR3 totals 15 residues. The germline CDR1 and CDR2 sequences are NSHNY and SYGAGN.

This clone was seen a handful of times. Since a much larger clone is just one base distant, this may be a read error. Gene names and germline refer to mouse. Read coverage stops 4 residues before the CDR3 terminus; the germline J gene supplies the remainder. This sample includes further DNA sequences coding for the same CDR3. This rearrangement joins TRBV19 to TRBJ2-5; the D gene is possibly TRBD1 (6 bases). The germline gives CDR1 FNHDT, CDR2 SITEND (reference sequence). This CDR3 is built from 13 residues. V shed 5 bases and J shed 0 bases, with 7 bases lying between them. CDR3 DNA, as far as it was read: TGTGCCAGCAGGGACAGCAACCAAGAC. Translating it yields CASRDSNQD. The full-length CDR3 reads as CASRDSNQDTQYF.